This entry is about one T cell receptor (beta chain). Its target is not known. This sample stems from a study of T cell responses to AZD1222 COVID-19 vaccine. TCRdb's table, derived via immunoSEQ multiplex PCR, lists solely in-frame clones and lacks some. The sample consists of roughly 120,000 clones, roughly 84% of them appearing once. In germline, CDR1 is MNHNS, CDR2 SASEGT. Trimming pared 1 base from V and 0 bases from J, leaving 6 bases between. The CDR3 is 14 residues long. Study-wide results and caveats: Among AZD1222 vaccinees, only five or six were seropositive at baseline. Reports indicate that nearly half of spike-specific TCRs are directed at unmutated variant regions. Clonal diversity was possibly underestimated; the donors were predominantly white British and more often female.

The sequence came from an adult in good health. This material consisted of peripheral blood, taken on day 0 of AZD1222 vaccination. The J gene is TRBJ1-1, the V gene TRBV6-1; D gene ambiguous. CDR3 coding DNA: TGTGCCAGCAGTGAAGAGGGATTGAACACTGAAGCTTTCTTT. Its translation is CASSEEGLNTEAFF.